A selection of T cell receptor beta chains follows, all from one sample in a study of CD8 T cells in ankylosing spondylitis. TCRdb ran MiXCR on the 5' RACE reads and lists one entry per CDR3 protein. Altogether fewer than 350,000 distinct CDR3 sequences are present, roughly 12% being singletons, with the ten largest covering around 10%. What was sequenced was blood, either unsorted or a sorted T cell fraction (not recorded which). The receptors shown here come from a female donor with ankylosing spondylitis or in good health (not recorded which). CDR3s include the opening cysteine and the closing phenylalanine or tryptophan. The order of the fields is J gene, V gene, D gene, clone size, CDR3 protein, CDR3 DNA. D genes are given only for firm matches. Some rows mark clone size as missing; the rest say once, few, many or name a class of expanded clone.

J: TRBJ1-4
V: TRBV7-2
D: .
size: many
CDR3: CASSLTVYNEKLFF
DNA: TGTGCCAGCAGCTTGACAGTTTATAATGAAAAACTGTTTTTT

J: TRBJ2-3
V: TRBV12-3/TRBV12-4
D: .
size: many
CDR3: CASSPRQGTDTQYF
DNA: TGTGCCAGCAGCCCCCGACAGGGCACAGATACGCAGTATTTT

J: TRBJ1-1
V: TRBV20-1
D: .
size: many
CDR3: CSEKKNRGEAFF
DNA: TGCAGTGAAAAGAAAAACCGTGGGGAAGCTTTCTTT

J: TRBJ2-7
V: TRBV2
D: .
size: .
CDR3: CASQRTQGRNEQYF
DNA: TGTGCCAGCCAAAGGACCCAGGGGAGGAACGAGCAGTACTTC

J: TRBJ1-2
V: TRBV3-1
D: .
size: many
CDR3: CASSQEPSGSHGYTF
DNA: TGTGCCAGCAGCCAAGAACCCTCCGGCAGCCATGGCTACACCTTC

J: TRBJ2-1
V: TRBV7-9
D: .
size: .
CDR3: CASSGGLAFTNEQFF
DNA: TGTGCCAGCAGTGGGGGGCTAGCGTTTACCAATGAGCAGTTCTTC

J: TRBJ2-2
V: TRBV20-1
D: .
size: many
CDR3: CSARDAMGVLAGELFF
DNA: TGCAGTGCTAGAGATGCAATGGGTGTTTTGGCCGGGGAGCTGTTTTTT

J: TRBJ1-2
V: TRBV6-1
D: TRBD1
size: many
CDR3: CASRPPGKRGRDGYTF
DNA: TGTGCCAGCAGACCCCCGGGAAAAAGGGGGCGAGACGGCTACACCTTC

J: TRBJ2-2
V: TRBV30
D: TRBD1
size: few
CDR3: CAWKGGPNTGELFF
DNA: TGTGCCTGGAAAGGGGGCCCCAACACCGGGGAGCTGTTTTTT

J: TRBJ2-2
V: TRBV4-2
D: TRBD2
size: .
CDR3: CASSPSSPTSVGELFF
DNA: TGTGCCAGCAGCCCCTCAAGCCCAACTAGCGTCGGGGAGCTGTTTTTT

J: TRBJ2-7
V: TRBV5-1
D: .
size: few
CDR3: CASSLGHQGRYLSYEQYF
DNA: TGCGCCAGCAGCCTGGGGCACCAAGGCCGCTATCTATCCTACGAGCAGTACTTC

J: TRBJ2-3
V: TRBV5-1
D: .
size: many
CDR3: CASSLEGGGPDTQYF
DNA: TGCGCCAGCAGCTTGGAGGGCGGGGGCCCAGATACGCAGTATTTT

J: TRBJ2-1
V: TRBV15
D: TRBD1
size: few
CDR3: CATSQRDRVNEQFF
DNA: TGTGCCACCAGCCAGAGGGACAGGGTCAATGAGCAGTTCTTC

J: TRBJ2-1
V: TRBV20-1
D: .
size: many
CDR3: CSARQLRFYNEQFF
DNA: TGCAGTGCTCGACAGCTGAGATTCTACAATGAGCAGTTCTTC

J: TRBJ1-6
V: TRBV20-1
D: .
size: many
CDR3: CSARRTDSNSPLHF
DNA: TGCAGTGCCCGACGGACGGATTCAAATTCACCCCTCCACTTT

J: TRBJ2-2
V: TRBV5-5
D: .
size: .
CDR3: CASSLSDWSTGELFF
DNA: TGTGCCAGCAGCCTTAGTGACTGGTCTACCGGGGAGCTGTTTTTT

J: TRBJ2-3
V: TRBV5-1
D: TRBD2
size: many
CDR3: CASGRGTTISTDTQYF
DNA: TGCGCCTCAGGGCGGGGGACCACCATTAGCACAGATACGCAGTATTTT

J: TRBJ1-5
V: TRBV20-1
D: .
size: .
CDR3: CSARATAVSNQPQHF
DNA: TGCAGTGCTAGAGCCACGGCAGTAAGCAATCAGCCCCAGCATTTT

J: TRBJ2-7
V: TRBV7-2
D: .
size: many
CDR3: CASSLIALGGLGSF
DNA: TGTGCCAGCAGCTTAATAGCGTTGGGGGGACTGGGTTCCTTC

J: TRBJ2-5
V: TRBV5-1
D: .
size: many
CDR3: CASTFSGIKKETQYF
DNA: TGCGCCAGCACCTTTTCAGGAATTAAGAAAGAGACCCAGTACTTC

J: TRBJ2-7
V: TRBV14
D: TRBD1
size: .
CDR3: CASSLYRDSYEQYF
DNA: TGTGCCAGCAGCCTCTACCGGGACAGCTACGAGCAGTACTTC

J: TRBJ2-7
V: TRBV7-2
D: .
size: many
CDR3: CASSGVQGVGNEQYF
DNA: TGTGCCAGCAGCGGGGTTCAGGGAGTGGGGAACGAGCAGTACTTC

J: TRBJ1-3
V: TRBV27
D: TRBD1
size: many
CDR3: CASSPRLQGARRNTIYF
DNA: TGTGCCAGCAGTCCCCGCCTACAGGGGGCGCGGAGAAACACCATATATTTT

J: TRBJ2-3
V: TRBV7-2
D: TRBD1
size: many
CDR3: CASSLAGTASTDTQYF
DNA: TGTGCCAGCAGCTTAGCTGGGACAGCTAGCACAGATACGCAGTATTTT

J: TRBJ2-4
V: TRBV7-2
D: TRBD1
size: many
CDR3: CASSLIGQGGKNIQYF
DNA: TGTGCCAGCAGCTTAATCGGACAGGGAGGCAAAAACATTCAGTACTTC

J: TRBJ2-2
V: TRBV10-3
D: TRBD1
size: many
CDR3: CAIRETGVNTGELFF
DNA: TGTGCCATCAGAGAGACAGGGGTGAACACCGGGGAGCTGTTTTTT

J: TRBJ2-2
V: TRBV27
D: TRBD1
size: many
CDR3: CASSVTQGAGELFF
DNA: TGTGCCAGCAGTGTCACACAGGGGGCCGGGGAGCTGTTTTTT

J: TRBJ1-1
V: TRBV30
D: TRBD1
size: .
CDR3: CAWSGQGASEAFF
DNA: TGTGCCTGGAGCGGACAGGGGGCGTCTGAAGCTTTCTTT

J: TRBJ2-5
V: TRBV11-2
D: .
size: .
CDR3: CASSHRAGETQYF
DNA: TGTGCCAGCAGCCACCGAGCCGGGGAGACCCAGTACTTC